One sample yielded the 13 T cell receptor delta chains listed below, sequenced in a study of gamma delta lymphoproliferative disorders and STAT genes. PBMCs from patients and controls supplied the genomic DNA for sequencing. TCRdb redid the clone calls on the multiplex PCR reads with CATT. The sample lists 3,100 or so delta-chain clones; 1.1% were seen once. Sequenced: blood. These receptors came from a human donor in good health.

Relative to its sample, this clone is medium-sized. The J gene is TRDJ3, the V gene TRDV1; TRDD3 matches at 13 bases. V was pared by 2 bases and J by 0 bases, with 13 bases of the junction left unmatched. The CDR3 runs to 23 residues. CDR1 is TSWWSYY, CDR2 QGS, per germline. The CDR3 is CALGEGYAFYWGIRSWDTRQMFF. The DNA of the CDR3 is TGTGCTCTTGGGGAAGGGTATGCTTTCTACTGGGGGATACGCTCCTGGGACACCCGACAGATGTTTTTC.

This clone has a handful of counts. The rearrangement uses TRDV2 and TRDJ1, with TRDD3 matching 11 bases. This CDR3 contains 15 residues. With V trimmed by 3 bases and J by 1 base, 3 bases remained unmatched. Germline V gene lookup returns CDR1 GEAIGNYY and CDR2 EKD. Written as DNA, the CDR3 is TGTGCCTGTGACCCCCTGGGGGATACCACCGATAAACTCATCTTT. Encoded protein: CACDPLGDTTDKLIF.

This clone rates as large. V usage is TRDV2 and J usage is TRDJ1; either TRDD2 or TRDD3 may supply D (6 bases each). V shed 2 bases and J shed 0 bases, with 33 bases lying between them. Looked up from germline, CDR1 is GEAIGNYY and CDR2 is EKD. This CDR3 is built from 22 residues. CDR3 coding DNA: TGTGCCTGTGACAGCTTTCCTCCTACAGGGGGACCCCATGGATCGTACACCGATAAACTCATCTTT. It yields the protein CACDSFPPTGGPHGSYTDKLIF.

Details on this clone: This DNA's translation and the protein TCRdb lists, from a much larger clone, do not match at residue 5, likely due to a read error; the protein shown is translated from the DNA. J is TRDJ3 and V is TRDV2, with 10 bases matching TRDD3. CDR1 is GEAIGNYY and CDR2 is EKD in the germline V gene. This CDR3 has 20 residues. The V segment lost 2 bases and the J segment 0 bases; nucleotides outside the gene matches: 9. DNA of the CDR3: TGTGCCTGTGACATCGGTGGTGGGGGATACAGCTCCTGGGACACCCGACAGATGTTTTTC. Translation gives CACDIGGGGYSSWDTRQMFF.

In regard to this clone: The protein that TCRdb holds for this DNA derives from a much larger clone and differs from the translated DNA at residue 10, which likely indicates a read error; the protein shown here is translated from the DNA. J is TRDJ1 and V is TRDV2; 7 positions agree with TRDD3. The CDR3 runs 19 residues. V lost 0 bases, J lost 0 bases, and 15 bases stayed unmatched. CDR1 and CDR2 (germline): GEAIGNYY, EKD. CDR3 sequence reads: CACDTVRLGKEAHTDKLIF. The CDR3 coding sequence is TGTGCCTGTGACACCGTCCGACTGGGGAAGGAGGCCCACACCGATAAACTCATCTTT.

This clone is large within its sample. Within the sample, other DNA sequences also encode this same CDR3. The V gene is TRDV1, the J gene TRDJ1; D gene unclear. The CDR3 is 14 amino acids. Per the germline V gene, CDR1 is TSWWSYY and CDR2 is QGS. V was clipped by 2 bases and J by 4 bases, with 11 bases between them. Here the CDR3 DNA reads TGTGCTCTTGGGGAATTGTCCCCACTCGATAAACTCATCTTT. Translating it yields CALGELSPLDKLIF.

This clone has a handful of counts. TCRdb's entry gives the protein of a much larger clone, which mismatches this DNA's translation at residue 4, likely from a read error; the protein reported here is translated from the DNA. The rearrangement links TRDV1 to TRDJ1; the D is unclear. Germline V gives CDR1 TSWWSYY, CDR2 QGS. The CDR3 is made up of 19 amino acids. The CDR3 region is CALRELRPKKKLNTDKLIF. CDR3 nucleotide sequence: TGTGCTCTTAGGGAACTCAGGCCCAAAAAGAAGCTCAACACCGATAAACTCATCTTT.

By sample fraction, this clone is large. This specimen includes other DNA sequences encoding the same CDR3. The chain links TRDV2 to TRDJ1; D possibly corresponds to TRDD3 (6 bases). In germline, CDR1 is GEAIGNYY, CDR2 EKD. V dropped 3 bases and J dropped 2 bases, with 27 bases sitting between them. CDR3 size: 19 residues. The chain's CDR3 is CACDPLNLLGTSFTDKLIF. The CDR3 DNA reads TGTGCCTGTGACCCGCTTAACTTGCTGGGGACCTCCTTTACCGATAAACTCATCTTT.

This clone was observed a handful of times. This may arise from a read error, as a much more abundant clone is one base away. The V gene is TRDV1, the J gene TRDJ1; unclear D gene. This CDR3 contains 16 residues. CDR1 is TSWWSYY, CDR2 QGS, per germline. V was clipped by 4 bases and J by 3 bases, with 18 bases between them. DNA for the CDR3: TGTGCTCTTGGGGTACTATTCGTACTCCGGTCCGATAAACTCATCTTT. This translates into CALGVLFVLRSDKLIF.

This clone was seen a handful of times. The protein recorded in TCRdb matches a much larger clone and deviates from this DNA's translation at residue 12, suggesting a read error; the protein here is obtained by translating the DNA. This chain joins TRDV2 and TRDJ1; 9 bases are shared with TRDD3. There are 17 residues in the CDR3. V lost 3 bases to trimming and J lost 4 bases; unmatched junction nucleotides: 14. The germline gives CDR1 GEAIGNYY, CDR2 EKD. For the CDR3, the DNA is TGTGCCTGTGACCCCGTACTGGGGGAGAAAATCATCGATAAACTCATCTTT. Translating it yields CACDPVLGEKIIDKLIF.

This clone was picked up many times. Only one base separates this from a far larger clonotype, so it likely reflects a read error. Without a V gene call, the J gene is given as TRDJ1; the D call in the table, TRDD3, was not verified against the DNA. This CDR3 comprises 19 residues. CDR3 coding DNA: TGTGCCTCCCACTCGACAGAGGCGGTGGACTATAAACATGTCGATAAACTCATCTTT. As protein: CASHSTEAVDYKHVDKLIF.

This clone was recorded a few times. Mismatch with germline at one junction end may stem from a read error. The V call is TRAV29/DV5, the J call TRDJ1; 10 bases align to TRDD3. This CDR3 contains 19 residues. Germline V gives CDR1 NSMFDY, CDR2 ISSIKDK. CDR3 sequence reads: CATSVGGGYAVFATDKLIF. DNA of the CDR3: TGTGCAACAAGCGTGGGGGGGGGATACGCGGTGTTTGCCACCGATAAACTCATCTTT.

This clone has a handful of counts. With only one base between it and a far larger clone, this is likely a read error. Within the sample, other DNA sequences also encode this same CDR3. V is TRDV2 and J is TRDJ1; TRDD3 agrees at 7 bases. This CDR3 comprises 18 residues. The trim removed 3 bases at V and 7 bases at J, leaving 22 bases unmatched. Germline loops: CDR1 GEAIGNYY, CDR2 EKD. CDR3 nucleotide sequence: TGTGCCTGTGACCGTCTATCCCCGGGGGGGGGATTATACGGTAAACTCATCTTT. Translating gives CACDRLSPGGGLYGKLIF.